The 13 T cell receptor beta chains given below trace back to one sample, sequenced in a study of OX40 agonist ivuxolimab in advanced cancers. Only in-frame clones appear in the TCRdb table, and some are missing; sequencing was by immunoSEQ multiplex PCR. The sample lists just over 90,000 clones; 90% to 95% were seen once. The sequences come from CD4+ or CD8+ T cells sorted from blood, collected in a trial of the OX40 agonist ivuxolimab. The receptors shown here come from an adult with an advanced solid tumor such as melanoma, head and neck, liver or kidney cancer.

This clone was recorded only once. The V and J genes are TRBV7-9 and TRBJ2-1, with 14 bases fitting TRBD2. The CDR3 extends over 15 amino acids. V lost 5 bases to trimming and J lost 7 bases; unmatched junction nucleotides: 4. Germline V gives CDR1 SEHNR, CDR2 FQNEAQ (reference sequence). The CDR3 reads CASSVGTSGSNEQFF. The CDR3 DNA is TGTGCCAGCAGCGTGGGGACTAGCGGGAGTAATGAGCAGTTCTTC.

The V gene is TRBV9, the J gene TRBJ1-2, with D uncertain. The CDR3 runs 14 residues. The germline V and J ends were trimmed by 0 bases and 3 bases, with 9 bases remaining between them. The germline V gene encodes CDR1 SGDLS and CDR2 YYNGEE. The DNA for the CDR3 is TGTGCCAGCAGCGTAGGAGGCAGCCACTATGGCTACACCTTC. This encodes CASSVGGSHYGYTF.

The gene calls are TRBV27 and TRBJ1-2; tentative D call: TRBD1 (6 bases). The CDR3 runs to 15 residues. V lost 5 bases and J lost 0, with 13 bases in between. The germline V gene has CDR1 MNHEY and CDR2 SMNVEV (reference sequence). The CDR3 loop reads CASSSRGVANYGYTF. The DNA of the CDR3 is TGTGCCAGCAGTAGCAGGGGAGTAGCTAACTATGGCTACACCTTC.

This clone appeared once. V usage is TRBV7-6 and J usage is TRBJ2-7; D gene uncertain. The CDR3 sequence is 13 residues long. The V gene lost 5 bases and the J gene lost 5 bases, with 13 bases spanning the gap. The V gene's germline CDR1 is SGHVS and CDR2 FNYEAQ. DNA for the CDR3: TGTGCCAGCAGCCCAAGTCATGGGGACGAGCAGTACTTC. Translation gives CASSPSHGDEQYF.

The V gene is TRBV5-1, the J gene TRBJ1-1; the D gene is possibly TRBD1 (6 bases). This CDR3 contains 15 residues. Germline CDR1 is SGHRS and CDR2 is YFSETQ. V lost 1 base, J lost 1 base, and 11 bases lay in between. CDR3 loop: CASSLRRGRNTEAFF. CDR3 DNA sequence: TGCGCCAGCAGCTTGCGCAGGGGCCGGAACACTGAAGCTTTCTTT. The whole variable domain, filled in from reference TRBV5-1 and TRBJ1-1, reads KAGVTQTPRYLIKTRGQQVTLSCSPISGHRSVSWYQQTPGQGLQFLFEYFSETQRNKGNFPGRFSGRQFSNSRSEMNVSTLELGDSALYLCASSLRRGRNTEAFFGQGTRLTVV.

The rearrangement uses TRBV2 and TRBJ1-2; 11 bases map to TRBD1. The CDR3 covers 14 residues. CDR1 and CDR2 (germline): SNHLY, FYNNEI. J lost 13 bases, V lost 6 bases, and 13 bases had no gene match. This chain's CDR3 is CASSRPGQGEIGTF. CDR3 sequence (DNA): TGTGCCAGCAGCAGGCCGGGACAGGGGGAAATCGGCACCTTC.

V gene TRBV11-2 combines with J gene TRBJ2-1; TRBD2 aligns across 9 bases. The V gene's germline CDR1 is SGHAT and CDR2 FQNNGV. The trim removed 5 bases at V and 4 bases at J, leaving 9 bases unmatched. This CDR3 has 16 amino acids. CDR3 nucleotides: TGTGCCAGCAGCCCCTATAGCGGGAGATCGTACAATGAGCAGTTCTTC. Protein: CASSPYSGRSYNEQFF.

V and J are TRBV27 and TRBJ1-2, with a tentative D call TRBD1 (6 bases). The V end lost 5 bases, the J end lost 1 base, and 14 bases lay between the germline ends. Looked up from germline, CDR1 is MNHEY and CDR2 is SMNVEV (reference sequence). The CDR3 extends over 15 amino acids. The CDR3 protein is CASSPLGTNNYGYTF. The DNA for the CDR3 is TGTGCCAGCAGTCCCCTGGGGACAAATAACTATGGCTACACCTTC.

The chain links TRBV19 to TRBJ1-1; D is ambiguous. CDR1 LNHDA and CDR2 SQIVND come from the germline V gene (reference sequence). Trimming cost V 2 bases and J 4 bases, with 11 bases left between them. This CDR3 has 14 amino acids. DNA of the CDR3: TGTGCCAGTAGTATAACTGGGGAAAGCACTGAAGCTTTCTTT. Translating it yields CASSITGESTEAFF.

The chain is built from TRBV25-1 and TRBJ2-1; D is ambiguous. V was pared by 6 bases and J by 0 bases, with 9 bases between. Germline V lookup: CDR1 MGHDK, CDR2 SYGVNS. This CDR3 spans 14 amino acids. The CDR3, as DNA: TGTGCCAGCAGCGTCCAGAGCTCCTACAATGAGCAGTTCTTC. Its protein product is CASSVQSSYNEQFF.

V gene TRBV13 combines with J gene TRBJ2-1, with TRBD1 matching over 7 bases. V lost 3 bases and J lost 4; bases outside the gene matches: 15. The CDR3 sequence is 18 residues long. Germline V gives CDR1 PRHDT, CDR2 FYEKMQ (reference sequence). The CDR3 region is CASSFEGASLEFYNEQFF. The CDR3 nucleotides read TGTGCCAGCAGCTTTGAGGGGGCGTCCCTAGAATTTTACAATGAGCAGTTCTTC.

The CDR3 bases are TGTGCAAGTCGGGGGGTAGCGAACACTGAAGCTTTCTTT. It codes for CASRGVANTEAFF. This chain joins TRBV7-5 and TRBJ1-1. TRBV7-5 is a pseudogene. CDR3 size: 13 residues.

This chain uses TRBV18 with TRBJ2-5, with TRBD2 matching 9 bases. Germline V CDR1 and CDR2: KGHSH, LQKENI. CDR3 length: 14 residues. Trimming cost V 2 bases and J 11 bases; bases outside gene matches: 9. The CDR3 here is CASSPAGGPREQYF. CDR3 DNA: TGTGCCAGCTCACCAGCGGGGGGGCCGCGGGAGCAGTACTTC.